This TCR beta chain came from a study of blood T cell repertoires in COVID-19. TCRdb's table, derived via immunoSEQ multiplex PCR, lists solely in-frame clones and lacks some. The sample consists of 190,000 or so clones, about 82% of them appearing once. Participant age was about 18 to 89 years, and participants resided in roughly 25 US areas. Clinical history reported by participants formed the basis on which cohorts were assigned. The CDR3 consists of 15 residues. V shed 5 bases and J 5 bases; nucleotides not matched to a gene: 10. The germline CDR1 and CDR2 sequences are SGHTA and FQGTGA. Sequences were obtained from PBMCs or T cells enriched from blood (not recorded which). The sequence was obtained from a woman aged 30 to 39 who had recovered from COVID-19. The chain uses TRBV7-3 and TRBJ2-5, with 8 nucleotides matching TRBD2. In DNA form, the CDR3 reads TGTGCCAGCAGCCACCCGGGAGCGGGAGTGGAGACCCAGTACTTC. This encodes CASSHPGAGVETQYF.